This TCR beta chain was sequenced during a study of T cell repertoires in cytomegalovirus infection. Germline values: CDR1 SGHVS, CDR2 FNYEAQ. The V gene lost 8 bases and the J gene lost 6 bases, with 14 bases spanning the gap. This CDR3 has 13 amino acids. With respect to this clonotype: Its target is unknown.

TCRdb itself ran the reads through MiXCR, one entry per CDR3 protein. The table has fewer than 1,000,000 distinct CDR3 sequences, around 31% seen once; the top ten hold more than 12%. The chain joins TRBV7-6 to TRBJ1-5; D is unresolved. Sequencing was performed on cultured CD8+ T cells from PBMCs, taken from culture after CMV antigen stimulation. The sequence derives from a human donor in good health (CMV status not recorded). Some clones in this sample may be carry-over from other donors' samples. CDR3 nucleotides: TGTGCCAGCCCGGCTCGGGGTACTCAGCCCCAGCATTTT. Its protein product is CASPARGTQPQHF.